The 30 T cell receptor beta chains below were found in one sample sequenced in a study of blood T cells in healthy people across ages. Combining a sample-barcoded 5' primer with a J-beta primer mix, a second PCR ran for roughly 7 to 11 cycles. TCRdb re-called the 5' RACE reads through MiXCR, storing one row per CDR3 protein. The repertoire holds around 990,000 distinct CDR3 sequences, with about two fifths as singletons. Sequencing was carried out using blood. All receptors come from a man aged 18 to 30 in good health.

The chain links TRBV20-1 to TRBJ1-2; D gene ambiguous. The germline V gene has CDR1 DFQATT and CDR2 SNEGSKA (reference sequence). The CDR3 consists of 11 residues. The CDR3 nucleotides read TGCGGCCTGTCCCCTGCAGGTGGCTACACCTTC. The encoded protein is CGLSPAGGYTF.

This clonotype has a handful of counts. V gene TRBV16 combines with J gene TRBJ1-1; D gene ambiguous. V was pared by 0 bases and J by 8 bases, with 13 bases between. The V gene's germline CDR1 is KGHSY and CDR2 FQNENV. The CDR3 is 14 amino acids. The CDR3 sequence is CASSQSGQPGEAFF. As DNA, the CDR3 is TGTGCCAGCAGCCAATCTGGCCAACCTGGGGAAGCTTTCTTT.

This clonotype was picked up a small number of times. V and J are TRBV12-3 or TRBV12-4 and TRBJ2-4, with D perhaps matching TRBD1 (6 bases). V gave up 2 bases and J gave up 6 bases, with 32 bases separating them. This CDR3 spans 21 amino acids. In DNA, the CDR3 is TGTGCCAGCAGTTTATTTATTAGGGTTTCGGACAGCCCTGGCGGTGGAAACATTCAGTACTTC. As protein: CASSLFIRVSDSPGGGNIQYF.

This clonotype was seen only a few times. The rearrangement links TRBV6-4 to TRBJ2-3; TRBD1 aligns across 8 bases. Germline V gene sequence: CDR1 MRHNA, CDR2 SNTAGT. The J segment lost 4 bases and the V segment lost 1 base, leaving 7 bases of the junction unmatched. The CDR3 is 16 amino acids. The DNA for the CDR3 is TGTGCCAGCAGTGACTTCTCAGGACAGGGTTCAGATACGCAGTATTTT. It specifies CASSDFSGQGSDTQYF.

This clonotype was recorded a few times. This chain links TRBV5-1 with TRBJ2-1; unclear D gene. This CDR3 comprises 11 residues. The V and J ends lost 2 bases and 6 bases respectively, with 3 bases between them. Germline V gene sequence: CDR1 SGHRS, CDR2 YFSETQ. CDR3 nucleotides: TGCGCCAGCAGCTTTGTCAATGAGCAGTTCTTC. Translated, it gives CASSFVNEQFF.

This clonotype was seen more than once but under ten times. The chain joins TRBV18 to TRBJ2-3; D not certain. There are 15 residues in the CDR3. The germline gives CDR1 KGHSH, CDR2 LQKENI. Trimming took off 4 bases at V and 1 base at J, with 12 bases between the two ends. CDR3 nucleotides: TGTGCCAGCTCACAAGCCGGACGCGGCACAGATACGCAGTATTTT. Translating it yields CASSQAGRGTDTQYF.

The CDR3 sequence: CATSRQYYRGNGTYNSPLHF. DNA of the CDR3: TGTGCCACCAGCAGACAATACTACAGGGGGAATGGCACCTATAATTCACCCCTCCACTTT. The chain employs TRBV15 and TRBJ1-6; 8 bases match TRBD1. J was trimmed by 2 bases and V by 2 bases; bases with no gene match: 14. This CDR3 spans 20 amino acids. Germline V gene data show CDR1 as LNHNV and CDR2 as YYDKDF (reference sequence).

The V and J genes are TRBV12-3 or TRBV12-4 and TRBJ2-1; 7 nucleotides line up with TRBD2. V lost 4 bases and J lost 3; bases outside the gene matches: 6. This CDR3 comprises 15 residues. The CDR3 sequence is CASSSLAEVYNEQFF. In DNA, the CDR3 is TGTGCCAGCAGTTCCCTAGCGGAAGTCTACAATGAGCAGTTCTTC.

This rearrangement joins TRBV9 to TRBJ1-2; tentatively, D is TRBD1 (5 bases). The V gene lost 0 bases and the J gene lost 4 bases, with 16 bases spanning the gap. The germline gives CDR1 SGDLS, CDR2 YYNGEE. The CDR3 has 16 amino acids. CDR3 sequence reads: CASSVEAGLIPYGYTF. The CDR3 nucleotides read TGTGCCAGCAGCGTAGAGGCAGGGTTGATACCCTATGGCTACACCTTC.

This rearrangement joins TRBV29-1 to TRBJ2-1, with D unclear. The J call may be faulty, since TRBJ2-7 better matches the DNA end. CDR3 length equals 16 residues. The germline V gene encodes CDR1 SQVTM and CDR2 ANQGSEA. CDR3 sequence reads: CSAARVIDNSYNEQYF. CDR3 bases: TGCAGCGCCGCCCGGGTCATTGATAACTCCTACAATGAGCAGTACTTC.

V is TRBV12-3 or TRBV12-4 and J is TRBJ2-1; 8 nucleotides match TRBD2. The DNA matches TRBJ2-7 better at its end, which makes the J call doubtful. The CDR3 loop spans 15 amino acids. CDR3 sequence (DNA): TGTGCCAGCAGACAAAGACTAGCGACCTACAATGAGCAGTACTTC. It codes for CASRQRLATYNEQYF.

The V and J genes are TRBV7-9 and TRBJ2-1, with D perhaps matching TRBD1 (6 bases). TRBJ2-7 explains the end of the DNA better; the J call may be wrong. This CDR3 has 17 amino acids. Germline lookup yields CDR1 SEHNR and CDR2 FQNEAQ (reference sequence). In nucleotides, the CDR3 is TGTGCCAGCAGCTTAGCCCCTCTGGGGGCCGTGAACAATGAGCAGTACTTC. It is translated as CASSLAPLGAVNNEQYF.

The chain is built from TRBV12-3 or TRBV12-4 and TRBJ1-2; maybe TRBD1 (5 bases). The germline V and J ends were trimmed by 5 bases and 0 bases, with 16 bases remaining between them. The CDR3 length is 16 residues. CDR3 in amino acids: CASSLDWGRPNYGYTF. In nucleotides, the CDR3 is TGTGCCAGCAGTCTAGATTGGGGGAGGCCTAACTATGGCTACACCTTC.

This chain joins TRBV25-1 and TRBJ2-5, with D unresolved. The CDR3 is 16 residues long. Germline CDR1 reads MGHDK; CDR2 reads SYGVNS. Trimming stripped 3 bases from V and 2 bases from J, with 16 bases between. The CDR3 loop is CASSDGCEGRQETQYF. CDR3 nucleotide sequence: TGTGCCAGCAGTGACGGGTGCGAAGGGCGACAAGAGACCCAGTACTTC.

V gene TRBV6-5 combines with J gene TRBJ2-7, with a weak D call TRBD1 (6 bases). The germline CDR1 and CDR2 sequences are MNHEY and SVGAGI. The CDR3 spans 14 residues. V was clipped by 5 bases and J by 4 bases, with 15 bases between them. The CDR3 DNA reads as TGTGCCAGCAGTCCCGGACAGTCGGGTTACGAGCAGTACTTC. Translation gives CASSPGQSGYEQYF.

V and J are TRBV20-1 and TRBJ2-1; D possibly corresponds to TRBD1 (6 bases). The CDR3 length is 12 residues. In germline, CDR1 is DFQATT, CDR2 SNEGSKA (reference sequence). V lost 4 bases to trimming and J lost 9 bases, with 13 bases between them. The CDR3, as DNA: TGCAGTGCTATCGGTCAAGGGGGTGAGCAGTTCTTC. Encoded protein: CSAIGQGGEQFF.

The rearrangement uses TRBV9 and TRBJ1-2; D unresolved. Germline lookup yields CDR1 SGDLS and CDR2 YYNGEE. Between the trimmed V and J ends, which lost 3 bases and 5 bases, there was a span of 17 bases. CDR3 size: 15 residues. CDR3 nucleotides: TGTGCCAGCAGCGCCGCTACGGTGGCTCCTTATGGCTACACCTTC. This encodes CASSAATVAPYGYTF.

The chain couples TRBV25-1 to TRBJ1-1; possibly TRBD1 for D (5 bases). V was clipped by 7 bases and J by 3 bases, with 12 bases between them. The CDR3 contains 13 residues. Germline V gives CDR1 MGHDK, CDR2 SYGVNS. Here the CDR3 DNA reads TGTGCCAGCAACCCGGGGGGAGACACTGAAGCTTTCTTT. It codes for CASNPGGDTEAFF.

This clonotype was seen a handful of times. Given a much more abundant clone one base away, this may be a read error. The V call is TRBV7-2, the J call TRBJ2-5; 8 bases are a match to TRBD2. The CDR3 length is 17 residues. In germline, CDR1 is SGHTA, CDR2 FQGNSA. V lost 3 bases, J lost 5 bases, and 14 bases stayed unmatched. Here the CDR3 reads CASSFMTSEGPKETQYF. The CDR3 nucleotides are TGTGCCAGCAGCTTTATGACTAGCGAGGGGCCTAAGGAGACCCAGTACTTC.

This clonotype was seen a handful of times. The J gene is TRBJ2-5, the V gene TRBV9; the D gene is possibly TRBD1 (6 bases). CDR1 is SGDLS and CDR2 is YYNGEE in the germline V gene. V was cut by 4 bases and J by 2 bases, with 18 bases left in between. This CDR3 spans 16 amino acids. CDR3 DNA: TGTGCCAGCAGCCCAGGTGGATTCAGGGGACAAGAGACCCAGTACTTC. Protein: CASSPGGFRGQETQYF.

The chain links TRBV4-3 to TRBJ1-4, with D possibly matching TRBD1 (6 bases). The V gene's germline CDR1 is LGHNA and CDR2 YSLEER. This CDR3 contains 20 residues. Deletions cut 3 bases from V and 0 bases from J, with 23 bases between. The CDR3 protein is CASSHYQMRGNSATNEKLFF. The CDR3 DNA sequence: TGCGCCAGCAGCCACTATCAGATGAGGGGGAACTCTGCAACTAATGAAAAACTGTTTTTT.

The chain recombines TRBV7-9 with TRBJ2-5; no firm D call. This CDR3 is 16 amino acids long. CDR1 is SEHNR and CDR2 is FQNEAQ in the germline V gene (reference sequence). Trimming shortened V by 1 base and J by 5 bases, and 17 bases separated the two germline ends. The CDR3 is CASSLEPFVGRETQYF. Written as DNA, the CDR3 is TGTGCCAGCAGCTTAGAACCCTTTGTCGGAAGGGAGACCCAGTACTTC. Filled out from reference TRBV7-9 and TRBJ2-5, the complete variable domain reads DTGVSQNPRHKITKRGQNVTFRCDPISEHNRLYWYRQTLGQGPEFLTYFQNEAQLEKSRLLSDRFSAERPKGSFSTLEIQRTEQGDSAMYLCASSLEPFVGRETQYFGPGTRLLVL.

As concerns this clonotype: Compared with germline, one end of the junction differs, possibly owing to a read error. The chain uses TRBV6-5 and TRBJ1-1, with D possibly being TRBD1 (6 bases). The CDR3 totals 14 residues. Looked up from germline, CDR1 is MNHEY and CDR2 is SVGAGI. The CDR3 loop is CASSDTGMNTEAFF. For the CDR3, the DNA is TGTGCCAGCAGTGACACAGGGATGAACACTGAGGCTTTCTTT.

Turning to this clonotype: Compared with germline, one end of the junction differs, possibly owing to a read error. The chain recombines TRBV7-2 with TRBJ1-2; D is unclear. Germline V lookup: CDR1 SGHTA, CDR2 FQGNSA. The CDR3 sequence is 14 residues long. The CDR3 sequence is CASSLGVEVDGCTF. CDR3 nucleotide sequence: TGTGCCAGCAGCTTAGGGGTTGAGGTCGATGGCTGCACCTTC.

This clonotype was seen many times. This chain connects TRBV7-9 to TRBJ2-1; perhaps TRBD2 as D (5 bases). Trimming shortened V by 3 bases and J by 4 bases, and 13 bases separated the two germline ends. Germline assignment: CDR1 SEHNR and CDR2 FQNEAQ (reference sequence). The CDR3 consists of 15 residues. CDR3 nucleotides: TGTGCCAGCAGCTTGGTTCGGGGAGTGTACAATGAGCAGTTCTTC. Translation: CASSLVRGVYNEQFF.

This clonotype has just a few counts. The chain's CDR3 is CASILSGTGGEEQYF. The CDR3 DNA follows: TGTGCCAGCATCCTCTCCGGGACAGGGGGCGAAGAGCAGTACTTC. The genes are TRBV7-9 and TRBJ2-7, with 12 bases that match TRBD1. CDR1 and CDR2 from the germline V gene are SEHNR and FQNEAQ (reference sequence). This CDR3 is 15 amino acids long. V was pared by 7 bases and J by 7 bases, with 11 bases of the junction left unmatched.

CDR3 sequence reads: CASSYENNYEQYF. The CDR3 DNA is TGTGCCAGCAGTTATGAAAACAATTACGAGCAGTACTTC. The chain links TRBV12-3 or TRBV12-4 to TRBJ2-4; D unclear. Gene TRBJ2-7 matches the end of the DNA better, so the J call may be wrong. CDR3 size: 13 residues.

The chain is built from TRBV5-1 and TRBJ2-5, with 7 bases lining up with TRBD1. V shed 4 bases, J shed 11 bases, and the junction held 20 bases outside the gene matches. The length of the CDR3 is 16 residues. The germline V gene has CDR1 SGHRS and CDR2 YFSETQ. The CDR3 is CASSVTRALGGNEQYF. The CDR3 coding sequence is TGCGCCAGCAGCGTCACCAGGGCTTTAGGGGGCAATGAGCAGTACTTC.

This clonotype was counted between two and nine times. The rearrangement links TRBV6-2 or TRBV6-3 to TRBJ1-2; D not resolved. Germline CDR1 is MNHEY and CDR2 is SVGEGT. The germline V and J ends were trimmed by 2 bases and 7 bases, with 17 bases remaining between them. This CDR3 region has 15 residues. CDR3 protein: CASSYEGAELRGYTF. CDR3 coding DNA: TGTGCCAGCAGTTACGAGGGAGCCGAACTTCGTGGCTACACCTTC.

The chain carries TRBV25-1 and TRBJ2-5, with D possibly being TRBD1 (6 bases). TRBJ2-7 matches the DNA end more closely, so the J call is doubtful. Germline-derived CDR1 and CDR2 are MGHDK and SYGVNS. This CDR3 comprises 15 residues. The CDR3 loop reads CASSANADRSYEQYF. Here the CDR3 DNA reads TGTGCCAGCAGTGCGAATGCCGACAGGAGCTACGAGCAGTACTTC.